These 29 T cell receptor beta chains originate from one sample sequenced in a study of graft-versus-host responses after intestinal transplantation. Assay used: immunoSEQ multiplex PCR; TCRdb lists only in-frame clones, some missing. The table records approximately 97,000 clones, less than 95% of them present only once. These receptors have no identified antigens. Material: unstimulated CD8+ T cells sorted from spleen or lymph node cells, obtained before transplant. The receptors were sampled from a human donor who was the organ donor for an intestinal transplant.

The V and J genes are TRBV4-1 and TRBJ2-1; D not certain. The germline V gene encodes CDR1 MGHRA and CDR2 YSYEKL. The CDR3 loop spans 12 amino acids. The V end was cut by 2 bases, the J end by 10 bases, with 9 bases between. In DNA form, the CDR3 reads TGCGCCAGCAGCCAAAGTGGAGCGGAGCAGTTCTTC. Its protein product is CASSQSGAEQFF.

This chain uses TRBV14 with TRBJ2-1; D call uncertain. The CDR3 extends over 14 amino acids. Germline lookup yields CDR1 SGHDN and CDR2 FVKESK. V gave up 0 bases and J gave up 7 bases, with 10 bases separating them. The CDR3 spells CASSQDPGPNEQFF. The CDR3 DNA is TGTGCCAGCAGCCAAGACCCCGGTCCGAATGAGCAGTTCTTC.

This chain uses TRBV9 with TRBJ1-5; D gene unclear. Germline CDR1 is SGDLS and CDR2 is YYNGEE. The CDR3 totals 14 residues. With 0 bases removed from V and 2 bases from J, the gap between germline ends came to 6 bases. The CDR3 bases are TGTGCCAGCAGCGTAGGACGGGGCAATCAGCCCCAGCATTTT. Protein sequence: CASSVGRGNQPQHF.

The CDR3 nucleotides read TGTGCCAGCAGCTCAGAGGTAGCCAGCTACGAGCAGTACTTC. This translates into CASSSEVASYEQYF. The chain links TRBV7-9 to TRBJ2-7; D is unresolved. Germline CDR1 and CDR2: SEHNR and FQNEAQ (reference sequence). Trimming removed 4 bases at V and 3 bases at J, with 13 bases between. CDR3 length: 14 residues.

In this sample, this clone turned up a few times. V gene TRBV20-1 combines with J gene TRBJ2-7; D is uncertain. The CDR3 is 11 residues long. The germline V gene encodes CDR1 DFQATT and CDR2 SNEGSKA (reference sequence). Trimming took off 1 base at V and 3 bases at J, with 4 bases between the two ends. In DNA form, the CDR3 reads TGCAGTGCTAGAGCCTACTACGAGCAGTACTTC. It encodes CSARAYYEQYF.

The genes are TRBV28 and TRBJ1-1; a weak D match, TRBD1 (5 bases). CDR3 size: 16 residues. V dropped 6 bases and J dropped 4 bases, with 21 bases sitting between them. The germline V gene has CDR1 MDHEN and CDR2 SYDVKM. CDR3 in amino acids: CASRGTTGPVGTEAFF. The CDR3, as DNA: TGTGCCAGCAGGGGTACCACAGGACCCGTCGGCACTGAAGCTTTCTTT.

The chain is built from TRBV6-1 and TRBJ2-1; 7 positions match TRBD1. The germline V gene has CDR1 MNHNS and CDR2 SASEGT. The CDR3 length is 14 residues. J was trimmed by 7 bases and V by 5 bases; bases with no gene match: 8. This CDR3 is CASSPRQGWNEQFF. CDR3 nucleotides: TGTGCCAGCAGTCCCCGACAGGGATGGAATGAGCAGTTCTTC.

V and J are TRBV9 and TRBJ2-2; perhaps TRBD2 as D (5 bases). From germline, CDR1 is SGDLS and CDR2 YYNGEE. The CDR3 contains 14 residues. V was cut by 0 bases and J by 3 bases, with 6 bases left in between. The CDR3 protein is CASSVGTYTGELFF. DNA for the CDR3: TGTGCCAGCAGCGTAGGGACTTACACCGGGGAGCTGTTTTTT.

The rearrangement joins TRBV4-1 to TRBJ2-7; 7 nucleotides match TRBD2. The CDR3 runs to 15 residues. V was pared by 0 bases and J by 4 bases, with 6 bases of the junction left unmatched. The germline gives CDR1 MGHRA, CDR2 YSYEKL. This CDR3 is CASSQEAGSQYEQYF. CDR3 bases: TGCGCCAGCAGCCAAGAAGCGGGATCACAATACGAGCAGTACTTC.

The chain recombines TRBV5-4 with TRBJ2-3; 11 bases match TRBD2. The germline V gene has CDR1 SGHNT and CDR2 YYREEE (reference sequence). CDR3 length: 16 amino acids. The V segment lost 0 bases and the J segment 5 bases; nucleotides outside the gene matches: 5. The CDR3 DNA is TGTGCCAGCAGCTTGGGGCTAGCGGGGGGCAGAGATACGCAGTATTTT. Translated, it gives CASSLGLAGGRDTQYF.

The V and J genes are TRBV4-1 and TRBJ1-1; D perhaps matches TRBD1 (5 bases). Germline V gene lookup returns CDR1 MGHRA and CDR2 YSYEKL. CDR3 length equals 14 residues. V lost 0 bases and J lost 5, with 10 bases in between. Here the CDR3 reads CASSQEAGSTEAFF. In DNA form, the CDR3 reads TGCGCCAGCAGCCAAGAGGCAGGGTCGACTGAAGCTTTCTTT.

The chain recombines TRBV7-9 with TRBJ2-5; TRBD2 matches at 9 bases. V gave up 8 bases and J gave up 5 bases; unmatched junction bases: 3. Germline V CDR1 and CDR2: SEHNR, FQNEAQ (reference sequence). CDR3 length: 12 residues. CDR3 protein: CASAGLAETQYF. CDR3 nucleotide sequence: TGTGCCAGCGCGGGACTAGCTGAGACCCAGTACTTC.

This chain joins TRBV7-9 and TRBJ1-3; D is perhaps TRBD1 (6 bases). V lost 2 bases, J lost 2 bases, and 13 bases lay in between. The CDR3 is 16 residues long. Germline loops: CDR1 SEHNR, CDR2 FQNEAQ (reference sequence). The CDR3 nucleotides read TGTGCCAGCAGCTTATTGGGCCACAGGGCTGGAAACACCATATATTTT. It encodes CASSLLGHRAGNTIYF. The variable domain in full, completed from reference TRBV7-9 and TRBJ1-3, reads DTGVSQNPRHKITKRGQNVTFRCDPISEHNRLYWYRQTLGQGPEFLTYFQNEAQLEKSRLLSDRFSAERPKGSFSTLEIQRTEQGDSAMYLCASSLLGHRAGNTIYFGEGSWLTVV.

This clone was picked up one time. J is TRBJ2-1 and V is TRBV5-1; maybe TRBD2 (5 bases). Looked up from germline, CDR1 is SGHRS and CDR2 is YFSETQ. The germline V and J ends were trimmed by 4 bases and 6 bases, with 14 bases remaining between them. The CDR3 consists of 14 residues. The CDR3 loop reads CASSPNGRPNEQFF. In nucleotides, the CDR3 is TGCGCCAGCAGCCCTAATGGGAGACCCAATGAGCAGTTCTTC. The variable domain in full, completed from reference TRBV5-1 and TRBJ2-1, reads KAGVTQTPRYLIKTRGQQVTLSCSPISGHRSVSWYQQTPGQGLQFLFEYFSETQRNKGNFPGRFSGRQFSNSRSEMNVSTLELGDSALYLCASSPNGRPNEQFFGPGTRLTVL.

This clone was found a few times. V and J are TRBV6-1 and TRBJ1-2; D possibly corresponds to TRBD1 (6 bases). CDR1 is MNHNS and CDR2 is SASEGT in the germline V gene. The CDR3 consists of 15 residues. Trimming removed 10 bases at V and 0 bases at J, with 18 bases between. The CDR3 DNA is TGTGCCAACAGCCCAACCACAGGGTCTAACTATGGCTACACCTTC. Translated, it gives CANSPTTGSNYGYTF.

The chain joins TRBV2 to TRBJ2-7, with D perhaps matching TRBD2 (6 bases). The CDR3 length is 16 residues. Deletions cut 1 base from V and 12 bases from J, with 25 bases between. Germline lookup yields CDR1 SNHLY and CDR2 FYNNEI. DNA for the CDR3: TGTGCCAGCAGTGAAGAGGAGGGATCCCTAGGGCACTATAGGTACTTC. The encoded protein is CASSEEEGSLGHYRYF.

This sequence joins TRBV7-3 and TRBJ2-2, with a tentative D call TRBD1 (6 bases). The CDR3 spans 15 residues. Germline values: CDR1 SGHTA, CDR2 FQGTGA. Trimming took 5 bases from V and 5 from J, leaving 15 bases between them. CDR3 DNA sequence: TGTGCCAGCAGCGCGGACAGCTGGGGAACCGGGGAGCTGTTTTTT. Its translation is CASSADSWGTGELFF.

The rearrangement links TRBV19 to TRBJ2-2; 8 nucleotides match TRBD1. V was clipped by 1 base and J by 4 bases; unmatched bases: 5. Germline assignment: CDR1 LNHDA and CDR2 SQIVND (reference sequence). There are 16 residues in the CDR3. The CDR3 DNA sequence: TGTGCCAGTAGTATAGCCTCAGGACAGGGCACCGGGGAGCTGTTTTTT. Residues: CASSIASGQGTGELFF. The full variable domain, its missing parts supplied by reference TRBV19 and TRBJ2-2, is DGGITQSPKYLFRKEGQNVTLSCEQNLNHDAMYWYRQDPGQGLRLIYYSQIVNDFQKGDIAEGYSVSREKKESFPLTVTSAQKNPTAFYLCASSIASGQGTGELFFGEGSRLTVL.

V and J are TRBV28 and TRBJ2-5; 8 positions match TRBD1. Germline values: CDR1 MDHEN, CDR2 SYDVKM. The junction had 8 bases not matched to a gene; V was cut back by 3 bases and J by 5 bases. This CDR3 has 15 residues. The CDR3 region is CASSFVGQGWETQYF. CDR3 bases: TGTGCCAGCAGTTTTGTTGGACAGGGATGGGAGACCCAGTACTTC.

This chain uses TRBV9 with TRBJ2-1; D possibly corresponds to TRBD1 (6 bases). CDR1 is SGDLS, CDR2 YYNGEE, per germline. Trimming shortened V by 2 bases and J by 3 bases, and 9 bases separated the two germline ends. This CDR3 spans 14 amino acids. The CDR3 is CASSVGADYNEQFF. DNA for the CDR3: TGTGCCAGCAGCGTGGGGGCCGACTACAATGAGCAGTTCTTC.

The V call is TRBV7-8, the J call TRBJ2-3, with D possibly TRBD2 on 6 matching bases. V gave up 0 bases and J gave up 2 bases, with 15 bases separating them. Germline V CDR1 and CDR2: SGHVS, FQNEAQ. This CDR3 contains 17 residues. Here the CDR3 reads CASSLAELADFTDTQYF. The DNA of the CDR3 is TGTGCCAGCAGCTTAGCCGAACTAGCTGACTTCACAGATACGCAGTATTTT. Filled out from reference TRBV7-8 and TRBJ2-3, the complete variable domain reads GAGVSQSPRYKVAKRGQDVALRCDPISGHVSLFWYQQALGQGPEFLTYFQNEAQLDKSGLPSDRFFAERPEGSVSTLKIQRTQQEDSAVYLCASSLAELADFTDTQYFGPGTRLTVL.

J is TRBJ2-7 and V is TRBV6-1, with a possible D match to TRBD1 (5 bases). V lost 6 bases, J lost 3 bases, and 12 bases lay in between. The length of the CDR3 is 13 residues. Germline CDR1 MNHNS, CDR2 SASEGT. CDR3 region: CASRPKGFYEQYF. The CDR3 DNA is TGTGCCAGCAGGCCCAAGGGGTTCTACGAGCAGTACTTC.

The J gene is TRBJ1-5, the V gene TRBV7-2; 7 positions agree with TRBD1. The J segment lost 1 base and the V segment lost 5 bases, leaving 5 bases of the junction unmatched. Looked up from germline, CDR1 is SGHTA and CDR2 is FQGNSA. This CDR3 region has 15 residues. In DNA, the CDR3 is TGTGCCAGCAGCGTAAGACAGGGAAGCAATCAGCCCCAGCATTTT. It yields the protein CASSVRQGSNQPQHF.

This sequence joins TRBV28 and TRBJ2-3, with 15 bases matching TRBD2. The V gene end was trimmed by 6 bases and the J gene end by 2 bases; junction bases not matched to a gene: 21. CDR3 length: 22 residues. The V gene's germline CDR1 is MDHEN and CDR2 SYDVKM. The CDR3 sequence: CASSLRTSGRAVLIGHTDTQYF. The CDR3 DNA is TGTGCCAGCAGCCTCCGGACTAGCGGGAGGGCCGTTCTCATAGGTCACACAGATACGCAGTATTTT. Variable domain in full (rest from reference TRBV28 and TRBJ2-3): DVKVTQSSRYLVKRTGEKVFLECVQDMDHENMFWYRQDPGLGLRLIYFSYDVKMKEKGDIPEGYSVSREKKERFSLILESASTNQTSMYLCASSLRTSGRAVLIGHTDTQYFGPGTRLTVL.

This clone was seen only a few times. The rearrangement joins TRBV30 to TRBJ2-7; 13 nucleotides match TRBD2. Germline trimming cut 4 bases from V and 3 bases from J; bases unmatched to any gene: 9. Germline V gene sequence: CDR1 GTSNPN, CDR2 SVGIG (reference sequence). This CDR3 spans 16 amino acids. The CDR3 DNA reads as TGTGCCTGGAACCCCGGCGGACTAGCGGGAGTCTACGAGCAGTACTTC. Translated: CAWNPGGLAGVYEQYF.

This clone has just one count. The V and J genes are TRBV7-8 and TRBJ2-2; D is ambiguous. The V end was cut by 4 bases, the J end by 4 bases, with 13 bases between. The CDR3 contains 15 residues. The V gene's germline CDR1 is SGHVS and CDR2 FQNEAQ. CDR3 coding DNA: TGTGCCAGCAGCTCGAGGATATTGGGCACCGGGGAGCTGTTTTTT. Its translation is CASSSRILGTGELFF.

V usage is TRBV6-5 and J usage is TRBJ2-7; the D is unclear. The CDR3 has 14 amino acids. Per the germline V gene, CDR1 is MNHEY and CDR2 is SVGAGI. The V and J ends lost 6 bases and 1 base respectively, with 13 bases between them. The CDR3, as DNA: TGTGCCAGCAGCCCGTCCGCAGTTTCCTACGAGCAGTACTTC. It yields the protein CASSPSAVSYEQYF.

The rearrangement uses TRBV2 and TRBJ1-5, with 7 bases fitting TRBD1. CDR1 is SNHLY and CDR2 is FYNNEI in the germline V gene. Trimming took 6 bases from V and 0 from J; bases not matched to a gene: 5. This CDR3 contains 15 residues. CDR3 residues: CASSPTGSSNQPQHF. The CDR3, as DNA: TGTGCCAGCAGCCCGACAGGGTCTAGCAATCAGCCCCAGCATTTT.

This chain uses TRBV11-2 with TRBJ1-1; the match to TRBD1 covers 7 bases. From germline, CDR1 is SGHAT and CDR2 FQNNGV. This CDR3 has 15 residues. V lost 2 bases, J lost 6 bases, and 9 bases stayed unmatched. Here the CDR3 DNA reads TGTGCCAGCAGCTTACACGGGCTCCAGGGGGCTGAAGCTTTCTTT. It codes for CASSLHGLQGAEAFF. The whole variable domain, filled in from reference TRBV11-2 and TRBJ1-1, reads EAGVAQSPRYKIIEKRQSVAFWCNPISGHATLYWYQQILGQGPKLLIQFQNNGVVDDSQLPKDRFSAERLKGVDSTLKIQPAKLEDSAVYLCASSLHGLQGAEAFFGQGTRLTVV.